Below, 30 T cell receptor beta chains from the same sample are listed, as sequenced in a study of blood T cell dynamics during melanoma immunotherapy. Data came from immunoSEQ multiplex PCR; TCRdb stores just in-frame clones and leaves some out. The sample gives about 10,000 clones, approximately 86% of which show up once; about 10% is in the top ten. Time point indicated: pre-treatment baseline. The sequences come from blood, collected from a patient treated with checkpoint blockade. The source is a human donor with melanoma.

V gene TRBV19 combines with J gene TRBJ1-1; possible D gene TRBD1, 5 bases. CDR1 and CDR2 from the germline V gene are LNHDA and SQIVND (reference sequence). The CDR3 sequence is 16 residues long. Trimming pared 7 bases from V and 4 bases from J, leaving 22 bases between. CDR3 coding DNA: TGTGCCAGTAACACTCTTTCGGGGCGGGGGAGCACTGAAGCTTTCTTT. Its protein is CASNTLSGRGSTEAFF. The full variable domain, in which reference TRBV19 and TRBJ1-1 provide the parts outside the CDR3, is DGGITQSPKYLFRKEGQNVTLSCEQNLNHDAMYWYRQDPGQGLRLIYYSQIVNDFQKGDIAEGYSVSREKKESFPLTVTSAQKNPTAFYLCASNTLSGRGSTEAFFGQGTRLTVV.

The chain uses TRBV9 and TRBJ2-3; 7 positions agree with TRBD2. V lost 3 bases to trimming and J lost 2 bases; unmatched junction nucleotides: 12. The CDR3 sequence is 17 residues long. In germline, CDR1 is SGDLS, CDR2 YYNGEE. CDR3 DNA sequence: TGTGCCAGCAGCGGACTAGCAAACCCGACATCCACAGATACGCAGTATTTT. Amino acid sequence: CASSGLANPTSTDTQYF.

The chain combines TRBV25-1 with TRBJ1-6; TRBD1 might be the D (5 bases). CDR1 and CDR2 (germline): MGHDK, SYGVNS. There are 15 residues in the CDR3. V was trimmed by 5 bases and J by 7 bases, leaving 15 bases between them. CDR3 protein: CASSPIDSLNSPLHF. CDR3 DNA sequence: TGTGCCAGCAGTCCAATAGACAGTTTGAATTCACCCCTCCACTTT.

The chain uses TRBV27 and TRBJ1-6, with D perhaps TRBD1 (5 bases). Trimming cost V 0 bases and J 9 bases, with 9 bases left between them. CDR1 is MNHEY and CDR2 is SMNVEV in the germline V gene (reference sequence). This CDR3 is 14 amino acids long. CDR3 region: CASSLSRTFSPLHF. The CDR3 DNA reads TGTGCCAGCAGTTTATCCCGGACATTTTCACCCCTCCACTTT.

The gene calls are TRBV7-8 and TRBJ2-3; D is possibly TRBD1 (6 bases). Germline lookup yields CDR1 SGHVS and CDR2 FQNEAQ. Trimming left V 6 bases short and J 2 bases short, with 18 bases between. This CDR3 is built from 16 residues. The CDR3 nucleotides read TGTGCCAGCAGTAAAACAGGGTCTTACTACACAGATACGCAGTATTTT. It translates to CASSKTGSYYTDTQYF. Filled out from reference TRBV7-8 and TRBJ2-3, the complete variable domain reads GAGVSQSPRYKVAKRGQDVALRCDPISGHVSLFWYQQALGQGPEFLTYFQNEAQLDKSGLPSDRFFAERPEGSVSTLKIQRTQQEDSAVYLCASSKTGSYYTDTQYFGPGTRLTVL.

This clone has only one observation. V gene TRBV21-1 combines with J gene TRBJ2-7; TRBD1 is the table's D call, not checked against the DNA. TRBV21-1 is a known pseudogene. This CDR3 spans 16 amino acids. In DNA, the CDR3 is TGTGCCAGCAGCAAAGGGGACAGGGAAGTGGAGTACGAGCAGTACTTC. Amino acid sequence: CASSKGDREVEYEQYF.

The CDR3: CASSQGTSGEQFF. For the CDR3, the DNA is TGTGCCAGCTCACAGGGAACCTCCGGTGAGCAGTTCTTC. V gene TRBV18 combines with J gene TRBJ2-1; D is undetermined. This CDR3 is 13 amino acids long. Germline loops: CDR1 KGHSH, CDR2 LQKENI. Trimming took off 4 bases at V and 9 bases at J, with 13 bases between the two ends.

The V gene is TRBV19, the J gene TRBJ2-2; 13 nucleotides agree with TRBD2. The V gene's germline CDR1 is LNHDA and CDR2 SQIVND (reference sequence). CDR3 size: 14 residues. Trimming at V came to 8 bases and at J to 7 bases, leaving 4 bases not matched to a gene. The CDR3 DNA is TGTGCCAGTTTCGGGACTAGCGGGATCGGGGAGCTGTTTTTT. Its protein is CASFGTSGIGELFF.

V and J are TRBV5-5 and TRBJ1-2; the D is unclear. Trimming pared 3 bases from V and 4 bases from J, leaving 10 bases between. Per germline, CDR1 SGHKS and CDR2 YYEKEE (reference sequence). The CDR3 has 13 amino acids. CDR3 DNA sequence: TGTGCCAGCAGCTCGACTGAATTCTATGGCTACACCTTC. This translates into CASSSTEFYGYTF.

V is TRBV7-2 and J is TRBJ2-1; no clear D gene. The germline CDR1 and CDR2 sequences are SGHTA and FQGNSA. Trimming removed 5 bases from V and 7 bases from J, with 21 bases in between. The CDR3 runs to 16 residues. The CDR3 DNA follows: TGTGCCAGCAGCCGCATAAGCCGACCCGGTGGGAATGAGCAGTTCTTC. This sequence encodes CASSRISRPGGNEQFF.

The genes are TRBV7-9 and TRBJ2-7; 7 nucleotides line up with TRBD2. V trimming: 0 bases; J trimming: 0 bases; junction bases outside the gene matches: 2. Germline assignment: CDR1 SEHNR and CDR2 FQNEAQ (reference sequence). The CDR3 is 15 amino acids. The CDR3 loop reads CASSLAGGSSYEQYF. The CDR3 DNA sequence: TGTGCCAGCAGCTTAGCGGGCGGGAGCTCCTACGAGCAGTACTTC. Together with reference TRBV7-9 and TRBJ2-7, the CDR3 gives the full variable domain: DTGVSQNPRHKITKRGQNVTFRCDPISEHNRLYWYRQTLGQGPEFLTYFQNEAQLEKSRLLSDRFSAERPKGSFSTLEIQRTEQGDSAMYLCASSLAGGSSYEQYFGPGTRLTVT.

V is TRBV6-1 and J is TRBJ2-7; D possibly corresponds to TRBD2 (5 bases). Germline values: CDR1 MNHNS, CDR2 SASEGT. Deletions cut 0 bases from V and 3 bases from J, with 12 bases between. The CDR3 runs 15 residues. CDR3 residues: CASSEAKGGNYEQYF. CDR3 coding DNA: TGTGCCAGCAGTGAAGCAAAAGGAGGAAACTACGAGCAGTACTTC.

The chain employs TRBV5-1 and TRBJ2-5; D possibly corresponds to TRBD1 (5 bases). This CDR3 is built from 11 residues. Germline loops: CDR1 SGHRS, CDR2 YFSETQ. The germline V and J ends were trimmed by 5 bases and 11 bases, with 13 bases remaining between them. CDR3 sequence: CASRHDREQYF. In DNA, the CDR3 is TGCGCCAGCAGACATGACAGAGAGCAGTACTTC. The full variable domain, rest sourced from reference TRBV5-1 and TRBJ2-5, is KAGVTQTPRYLIKTRGQQVTLSCSPISGHRSVSWYQQTPGQGLQFLFEYFSETQRNKGNFPGRFSGRQFSNSRSEMNVSTLELGDSALYLCASRHDREQYFGPGTRLLVL.

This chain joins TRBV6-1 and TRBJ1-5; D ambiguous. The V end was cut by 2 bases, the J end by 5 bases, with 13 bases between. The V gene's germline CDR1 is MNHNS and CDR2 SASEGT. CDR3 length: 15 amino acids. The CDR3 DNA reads TGTGCCAGCAGTGAAATTGACACGCTCTATCAGCCCCAGCATTTT. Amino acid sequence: CASSEIDTLYQPQHF.

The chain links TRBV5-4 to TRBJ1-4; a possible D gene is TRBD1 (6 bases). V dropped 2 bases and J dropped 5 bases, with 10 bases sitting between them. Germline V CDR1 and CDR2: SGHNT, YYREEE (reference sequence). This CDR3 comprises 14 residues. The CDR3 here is CASSLGGVNEKLFF. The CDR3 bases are TGTGCCAGCAGCTTAGGGGGGGTGAATGAAAAACTGTTTTTT.

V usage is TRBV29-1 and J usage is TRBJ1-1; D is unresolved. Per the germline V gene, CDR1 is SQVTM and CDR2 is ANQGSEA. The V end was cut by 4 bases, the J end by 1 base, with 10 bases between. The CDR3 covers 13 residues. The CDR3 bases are TGCAGCGTTGCGCTCCCCGCGAACACTGAAGCTTTCTTT. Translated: CSVALPANTEAFF. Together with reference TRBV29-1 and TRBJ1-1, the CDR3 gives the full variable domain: SAVISQKPSRDICQRGTSLTIQCQVDSQVTMMFWYRQQPGQSLTLIATANQGSEATYESGFVIDKFPISRPNLTFSTLTVSNMSPEDSSIYLCSVALPANTEAFFGQGTRLTVV.

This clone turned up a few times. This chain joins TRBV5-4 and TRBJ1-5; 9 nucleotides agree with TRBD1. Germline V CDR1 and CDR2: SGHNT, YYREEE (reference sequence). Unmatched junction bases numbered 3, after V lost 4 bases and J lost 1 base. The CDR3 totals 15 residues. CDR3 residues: CASSPDRGSNQPQHF. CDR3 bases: TGTGCCAGCAGCCCAGACAGGGGGAGCAATCAGCCCCAGCATTTT.

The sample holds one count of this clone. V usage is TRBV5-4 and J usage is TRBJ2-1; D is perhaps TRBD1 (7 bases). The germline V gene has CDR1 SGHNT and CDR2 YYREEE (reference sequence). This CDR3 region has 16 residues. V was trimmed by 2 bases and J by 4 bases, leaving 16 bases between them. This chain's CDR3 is CASSLSAGQNYNEQFF. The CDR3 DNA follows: TGTGCCAGCAGCTTATCGGCGGGACAGAATTACAATGAGCAGTTCTTC.

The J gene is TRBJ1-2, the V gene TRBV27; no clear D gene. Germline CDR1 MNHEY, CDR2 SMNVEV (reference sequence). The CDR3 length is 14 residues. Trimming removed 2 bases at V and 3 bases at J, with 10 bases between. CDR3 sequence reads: CASSLGGKDYGYTF. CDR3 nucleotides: TGTGCCAGCAGTTTAGGAGGGAAGGACTATGGCTACACCTTC.

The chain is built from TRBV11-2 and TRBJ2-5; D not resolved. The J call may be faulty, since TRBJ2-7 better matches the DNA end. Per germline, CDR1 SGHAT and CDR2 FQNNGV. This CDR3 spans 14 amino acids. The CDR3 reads CASSLFGDSYEQYF. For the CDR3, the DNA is TGTGCCAGCAGCTTGTTTGGGGACTCCTACGAGCAGTACTTC.

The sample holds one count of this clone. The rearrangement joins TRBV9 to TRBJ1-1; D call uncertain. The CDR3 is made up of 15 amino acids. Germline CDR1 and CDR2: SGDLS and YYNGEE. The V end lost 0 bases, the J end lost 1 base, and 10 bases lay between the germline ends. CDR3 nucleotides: TGTGCCAGCAGCGTAGGTCATGGGAAGAACACTGAAGCTTTCTTT. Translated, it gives CASSVGHGKNTEAFF. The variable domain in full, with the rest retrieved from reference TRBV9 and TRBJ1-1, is DSGVTQTPKHLITATGQRVTLRCSPRSGDLSVYWYQQSLDQGLQFLIQYYNGEERAKGNILERFSAQQFPDLHSELNLSSLELGDSALYFCASSVGHGKNTEAFFGQGTRLTVV.

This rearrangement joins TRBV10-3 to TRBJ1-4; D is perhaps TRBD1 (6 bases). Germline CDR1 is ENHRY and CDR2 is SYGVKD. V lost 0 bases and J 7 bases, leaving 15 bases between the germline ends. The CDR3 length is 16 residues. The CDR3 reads CAISESSGGLSEKLFF. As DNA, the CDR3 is TGTGCCATCAGTGAGTCGTCCGGGGGCCTTAGTGAAAAACTGTTTTTT.

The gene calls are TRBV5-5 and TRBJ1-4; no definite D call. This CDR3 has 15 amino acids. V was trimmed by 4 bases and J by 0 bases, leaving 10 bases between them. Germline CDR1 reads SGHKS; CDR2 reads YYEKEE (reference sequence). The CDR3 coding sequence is TGTGCCAGCAGCGCACATTGGACAACTAATGAAAAACTGTTTTTT. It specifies CASSAHWTTNEKLFF. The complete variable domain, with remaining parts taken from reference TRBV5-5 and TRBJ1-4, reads DAGVTQSPTHLIKTRGQQVTLRCSPISGHKSVSWYQQVLGQGPQFIFQYYEKEERGRGNFPDRFSARQFPNYSSELNVNALLLGDSALYLCASSAHWTTNEKLFFGSGTQLSVL.

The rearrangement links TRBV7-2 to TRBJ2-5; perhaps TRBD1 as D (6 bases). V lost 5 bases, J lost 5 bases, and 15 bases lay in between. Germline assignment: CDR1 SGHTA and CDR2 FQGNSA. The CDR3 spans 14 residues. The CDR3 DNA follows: TGTGCCAGCAGCAAAGACAGGACTCGGGAGACCCAGTACTTC. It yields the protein CASSKDRTRETQYF. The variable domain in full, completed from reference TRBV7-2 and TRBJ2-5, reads GAGVSQSPSNKVTEKGKDVELRCDPISGHTALYWYRQSLGQGLEFLIYFQGNSAPDKSGLPSDRFSAERTGGSVSTLTIQRTQQEDSAVYLCASSKDRTRETQYFGPGTRLLVL.

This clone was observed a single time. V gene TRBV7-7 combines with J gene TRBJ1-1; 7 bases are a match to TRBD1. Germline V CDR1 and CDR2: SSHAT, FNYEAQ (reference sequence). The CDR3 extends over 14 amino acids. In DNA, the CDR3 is TGTGCTAGGGACCCGACAGGGAGTAGCACTGAAGCTTTCTTT. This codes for CARDPTGSSTEAFF.

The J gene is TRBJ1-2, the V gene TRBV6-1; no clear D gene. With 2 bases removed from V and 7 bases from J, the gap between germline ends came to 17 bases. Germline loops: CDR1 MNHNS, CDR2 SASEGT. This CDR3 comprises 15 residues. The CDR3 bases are TGTGCCAGCAGTGAATACCAGGACGCATCGGGTGGCTACACCTTC. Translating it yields CASSEYQDASGGYTF.

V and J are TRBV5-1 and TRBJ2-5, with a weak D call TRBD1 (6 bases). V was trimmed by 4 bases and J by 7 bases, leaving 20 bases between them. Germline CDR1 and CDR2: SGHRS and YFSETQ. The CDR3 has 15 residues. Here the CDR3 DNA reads TGCGCCAGCAGCCCGCCGACGGACAGCCGGGTGACCCAGTACTTC. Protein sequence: CASSPPTDSRVTQYF. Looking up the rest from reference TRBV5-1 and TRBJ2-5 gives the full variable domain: KAGVTQTPRYLIKTRGQQVTLSCSPISGHRSVSWYQQTPGQGLQFLFEYFSETQRNKGNFPGRFSGRQFSNSRSEMNVSTLELGDSALYLCASSPPTDSRVTQYFGPGTRLLVL.

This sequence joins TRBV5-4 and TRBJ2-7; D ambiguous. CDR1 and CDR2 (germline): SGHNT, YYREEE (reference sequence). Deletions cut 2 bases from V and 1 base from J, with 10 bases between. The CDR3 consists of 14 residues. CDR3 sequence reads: CASSLSGNSYEQYF. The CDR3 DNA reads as TGTGCCAGCAGCTTAAGTGGCAATTCCTACGAGCAGTACTTC.

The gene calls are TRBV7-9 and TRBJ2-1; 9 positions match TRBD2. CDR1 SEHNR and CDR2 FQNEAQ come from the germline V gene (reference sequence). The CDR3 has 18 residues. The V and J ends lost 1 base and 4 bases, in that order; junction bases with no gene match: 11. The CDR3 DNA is TGTGCCAGCAGCTTAGTCCTAGCGGGGACCTTACGATACAATGAGCAGTTCTTC. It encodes CASSLVLAGTLRYNEQFF.

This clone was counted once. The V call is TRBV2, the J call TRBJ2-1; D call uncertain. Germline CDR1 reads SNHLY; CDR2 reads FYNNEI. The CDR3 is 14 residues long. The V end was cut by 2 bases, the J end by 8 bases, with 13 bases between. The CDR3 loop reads CASSEKFNLDEQFF. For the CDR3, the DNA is TGTGCCAGCAGTGAAAAATTTAACCTGGATGAGCAGTTCTTC.